At least ten counts were recorded for the clone carrying this T cell receptor (beta chain). What it recognizes is unknown. MiXCR reprocessed the PCR reads for TCRdb. The sample holds 35,000 to 55,000 clones, about 25% seen once. The sample is drawn from a study of metastatic and nonmetastatic thyroid tumors. This CDR3 comprises 13 residues. V lost 4 bases to trimming and J lost 4 bases; unmatched junction nucleotides: 2. Germline CDR1 reads SGDLS; CDR2 reads YYNGEE. Study-level results: Benign nodules were reported to have significantly lower TCR beta diversity than malignant thyroid tumors, in blood and tumor.

Thyroid surgery was preceded by no treatment in any patient. The TCR was taken from a male donor with papillary thyroid cancer or a benign thyroid nodule (not recorded which). Some clones in this sample may be carry-over from other donors' samples. The rearrangement uses TRBV9 and TRBJ1-3; 7 nucleotides line up with TRBD1. Input material: blood. This CDR3 reads CASSRTGGNTIYF. The CDR3 DNA reads as TGTGCCAGCAGCAGGACAGGAGGAAACACCATATATTTT.